These 27 T cell receptor beta chains were all obtained from the same sample, sequenced in a study of blood T cell repertoires in COVID-19. Profiled with immunoSEQ multiplex PCR; TCRdb holds only in-frame clones, not every one. Of fewer than 600,000 clones listed, approximately 90% are singletons. Sequencing input: PBMCs or T cells enriched from blood (not recorded which). These TCRs come from a middle-aged woman who had recovered from COVID-19.

In this sample, this clone turned up once. The CDR3 is CASSQDEGAGELFF. As DNA, the CDR3 is TGCGCCAGCAGCCAAGATGAGGGTGCCGGGGAGCTGTTTTTT. This rearrangement joins TRBV4-3 to TRBJ2-2, with a possible D match to TRBD2 (5 bases). This CDR3 has 14 residues. Germline V gene data show CDR1 as LGHNA and CDR2 as YSLEER. Trimming shortened V by 0 bases and J by 6 bases, and 8 bases separated the two germline ends.

The rearrangement links TRBV9 to TRBJ1-2, with D maybe TRBD1 (6 bases). V was cut by 0 bases and J by 7 bases, with 16 bases left in between. The CDR3 is 15 residues long. The germline CDR1 and CDR2 sequences are SGDLS and YYNGEE. The CDR3 protein is CASSVGHFGGAGYTF. In nucleotides, the CDR3 is TGTGCCAGCAGCGTAGGGCATTTCGGGGGGGCTGGCTACACCTTC. Filled out from reference TRBV9 and TRBJ1-2, the complete variable domain reads DSGVTQTPKHLITATGQRVTLRCSPRSGDLSVYWYQQSLDQGLQFLIQYYNGEERAKGNILERFSAQQFPDLHSELNLSSLELGDSALYFCASSVGHFGGAGYTFGSGTRLTVV.

This chain joins TRBV7-8 and TRBJ1-1; the D is unclear. Germline CDR1 reads SGHVS; CDR2 reads FQNEAQ. V was pared by 0 bases and J by 1 base, with 9 bases between. The CDR3 extends over 15 amino acids. In DNA form, the CDR3 reads TGTGCCAGCAGCTTAGCGCGGCCGGCGAACACTGAAGCTTTCTTT. It encodes CASSLARPANTEAFF.

V is TRBV6-4 and J is TRBJ1-1; TRBD1 might be the D (5 bases). Looked up from germline, CDR1 is MRHNA and CDR2 is SNTAGT. The V and J ends lost 0 bases and 4 bases respectively, with 12 bases between them. The CDR3 is 15 amino acids. In nucleotides, the CDR3 is TGTGCCAGCAGTGACTCGGGGGGGATCTTCACTGAAGCTTTCTTT. Protein product: CASSDSGGIFTEAFF.

In DNA form, the CDR3 reads TGTGCTAGTGGTCCCCAGTTTGAGGAGAACACTGAAGCTTTCTTT. Translated: CASGPQFEENTEAFF. The J gene is TRBJ1-1, the V gene TRBV12-5; no clear D gene. The CDR3 has 15 residues. Trimming cost V 5 bases and J 1 base, with 14 bases left between them. CDR1 LGHNT and CDR2 FRNRAP come from the germline V gene.

The rearrangement links TRBV7-9 to TRBJ1-5; TRBD1 is a possible D gene (6 bases). The CDR3 is 13 residues long. V dropped 3 bases and J dropped 6 bases, with 9 bases sitting between them. CDR1 and CDR2 (germline): SEHNR, FQNEAQ (reference sequence). The DNA for the CDR3 is TGTGCCAGCAGCTTGGGGGCTGCTCAGCCCCAGCATTTT. Translation: CASSLGAAQPQHF.

The chain recombines TRBV10-2 with TRBJ2-1; no firm D call. The germline CDR1 and CDR2 sequences are WSHSY and SAAADI. The CDR3 contains 14 residues. Trimming removed 6 bases at V and 2 bases at J, with 11 bases between. As DNA, the CDR3 is TGCGCCAGCAGGACTGGAAGCCCCTACAATGAGCAGTTCTTC. Amino acids: CASRTGSPYNEQFF.

The V gene is TRBV7-2, the J gene TRBJ2-1; D gene unclear. This CDR3 spans 16 amino acids. In germline, CDR1 is SGHTA, CDR2 FQGNSA. Between the trimmed V and J ends, which lost 0 bases and 1 base, there was a span of 10 bases. Here the CDR3 reads CASSLAKLNSYNEQFF. In DNA, the CDR3 is TGTGCCAGCAGCTTAGCAAAACTAAATTCCTACAATGAGCAGTTCTTC. Supplemented by reference TRBV7-2 and TRBJ2-1, the full variable domain reads GAGVSQSPSNKVTEKGKDVELRCDPISGHTALYWYRQSLGQGLEFLIYFQGNSAPDKSGLPSDRFSAERTGGSVSTLTIQRTQQEDSAVYLCASSLAKLNSYNEQFFGPGTRLTVL.

The CDR3: CASSTASGRGYNEQFF. CDR3 bases: TGTGCCAGCTCAACGGCTAGCGGGAGAGGATACAATGAGCAGTTCTTC. The rearrangement joins TRBV18 to TRBJ2-1, with 10 bases identical to TRBD2. Per germline, CDR1 KGHSH and CDR2 LQKENI. The CDR3 runs to 16 residues. V gave up 5 bases and J gave up 4 bases; unmatched junction bases: 8.

The rearrangement links TRBV19 to TRBJ1-2, with TRBD1 matching over 11 bases. Germline CDR1 LNHDA, CDR2 SQIVND (reference sequence). Trimming cost V 2 bases and J 8 bases; bases outside gene matches: 10. This CDR3 is 16 amino acids long. The CDR3 nucleotides are TGTGCCAGTAGTATACTCATACGGGACAGGGGGGTCGGCTACACCTTC. It encodes CASSILIRDRGVGYTF.

This sequence joins TRBV12-3 or TRBV12-4 and TRBJ1-1; no clear D. V was cut by 6 bases and J by 6 bases, with 11 bases left in between. The CDR3 runs to 12 residues. The CDR3, as DNA: TGTGCCAGCAGGCCTTTGGGCTCTGAAGCTTTCTTT. Translation gives CASRPLGSEAFF.

The V call is TRBV6-5, the J call TRBJ1-1; D uncertain. Germline V gene sequence: CDR1 MNHEY, CDR2 SVGAGI. This CDR3 region has 15 residues. V lost 6 bases to trimming and J lost 0 bases, with 14 bases between them. DNA for the CDR3: TGTGCCAGCAGCTCCCAGCCTACAGTGAACACTGAAGCTTTCTTT. Translating gives CASSSQPTVNTEAFF.

This clone has a single count. V gene TRBV28 combines with J gene TRBJ2-7, with 7 positions matching TRBD1. Germline CDR1 MDHEN, CDR2 SYDVKM. V lost 4 bases and J lost 4; bases outside the gene matches: 13. The CDR3 has 16 amino acids. The CDR3 reads CASSSDRALLSYEQYF. The CDR3 DNA is TGTGCCAGCAGTTCTGACAGGGCACTACTCTCTTACGAGCAGTACTTC.

The CDR3 DNA follows: TGTGCCAGCAGCAATAATCCTAAAAAGAAAAATGAGCAGTTCTTC. Translation gives CASSNNPKKKNEQFF. The rearrangement uses TRBV21-1 and TRBJ2-1; the DNA was not used to check the table's D call, TRBD2. TRBV21-1 is a listed pseudogene. The CDR3 is made up of 15 amino acids.

V gene TRBV7-2 combines with J gene TRBJ2-2; tentatively, D is TRBD2 (6 bases). From germline, CDR1 is SGHTA and CDR2 FQGNSA. V lost 4 bases to trimming and J lost 5 bases, with 20 bases between them. The CDR3 loop spans 17 amino acids. CDR3 region: CASSSVAGTALTGELFF. The CDR3 DNA sequence: TGTGCCAGCAGCTCCGTTGCCGGGACTGCGCTTACCGGGGAGCTGTTTTTT.

The chain employs TRBV4-3 and TRBJ2-1, with D perhaps TRBD1 (5 bases). This CDR3 has 16 residues. V lost 0 bases to trimming and J lost 2 bases, with 11 bases between them. CDR1 is LGHNA, CDR2 YSLEER, per germline. Here the CDR3 DNA reads TGCGCCAGCAGCCAAGATCGGGTGGGGCCCTACAATGAGCAGTTCTTC. Encoded protein: CASSQDRVGPYNEQFF.

This clone was recorded a few times. This rearrangement joins TRBV7-9 to TRBJ1-4, with unresolved D. The V end lost 8 bases, the J end lost 3 bases, and 13 bases lay between the germline ends. Per germline, CDR1 SEHNR and CDR2 FQNEAQ (reference sequence). This CDR3 is 14 amino acids long. The CDR3 region is CASAGGYANEKLFF. The CDR3 bases are TGTGCCAGCGCCGGCGGGTATGCTAATGAAAAACTGTTTTTT.

The J gene is TRBJ2-1, the V gene TRBV4-1; TRBD2 matches at 9 bases. Trimming cost V 3 bases and J 7 bases; bases outside gene matches: 13. Germline V lookup: CDR1 MGHRA, CDR2 YSYEKL. The CDR3 contains 17 residues. As DNA, the CDR3 is TGCGCCAGCAGCCAGACGACTCTAGCGGGAATTATGAATGAGCAGTTCTTC. This codes for CASSQTTLAGIMNEQFF.

The chain carries TRBV2 and TRBJ1-2; 8 bases match TRBD1. The CDR3 sequence is 14 residues long. Looked up from germline, CDR1 is SNHLY and CDR2 is FYNNEI. Trimming took 6 bases from V and 7 from J; bases not matched to a gene: 10. In DNA, the CDR3 is TGTGCCAGCAGGGACAGGGACAGGCTGGGTGGCTACACCTTC. Translating it yields CASRDRDRLGGYTF.

A word on this clone: This CDR3 is also generated by other DNA sequences in the sample. This chain links TRBV5-1 with TRBJ2-1, with 9 bases matching TRBD2. Trimming took 0 bases from V and 2 from J; bases not matched to a gene: 0. Looked up from germline, CDR1 is SGHRS and CDR2 is YFSETQ. The length of the CDR3 is 15 residues. The CDR3, as DNA: TGCGCCAGCAGCTTGGCTAGCGGGACCTACAATGAGCAGTTCTTC. Translating it yields CASSLASGTYNEQFF. Together with reference TRBV5-1 and TRBJ2-1, the CDR3 gives the full variable domain: KAGVTQTPRYLIKTRGQQVTLSCSPISGHRSVSWYQQTPGQGLQFLFEYFSETQRNKGNFPGRFSGRQFSNSRSEMNVSTLELGDSALYLCASSLASGTYNEQFFGPGTRLTVL.

This rearrangement joins TRBV7-9 to TRBJ1-6; the D gene is possibly TRBD1 (5 bases). Germline CDR1 SEHNR, CDR2 FQNEAQ (reference sequence). The CDR3 spans 15 residues. Trimming shortened V by 1 base and J by 7 bases, and 11 bases separated the two germline ends. The CDR3 is CASSLDGARNSPLHF. CDR3 in DNA: TGTGCCAGCAGCTTAGATGGGGCGAGGAATTCACCCCTCCACTTT.

The chain combines TRBV18 with TRBJ2-3, with D perhaps matching TRBD2 (5 bases). Trimming stripped 6 bases from V and 2 bases from J, with 18 bases between. The CDR3 runs to 16 residues. The germline V gene has CDR1 KGHSH and CDR2 LQKENI. CDR3 amino acids: CASSERLPELTDTQYF. Here the CDR3 DNA reads TGTGCCAGCTCGGAAAGACTACCCGAACTCACAGATACGCAGTATTTT.

The V gene is TRBV2, the J gene TRBJ2-7, with TRBD2 matching over 7 bases. This CDR3 has 16 residues. Germline CDR1 reads SNHLY; CDR2 reads FYNNEI. V shed 0 bases and J 1 base; nucleotides not matched to a gene: 6. The CDR3 region is CASSEAGLAASYEQYF. For the CDR3, the DNA is TGTGCCAGCAGTGAAGCTGGCCTAGCGGCTTCCTACGAGCAGTACTTC.

The chain is built from TRBV21-1 and TRBJ1-5. TRBV21-1 is assigned pseudogene status. The CDR3 contains 15 residues. CDR3 coding DNA: TGTGCCAGCAGCAAAAGAACCGACTCTGTTCAGCCCCAGCATTTT. Its translation: CASSKRTDSVQPQHF.

The chain joins TRBV30 to TRBJ1-1; 7 nucleotides agree with TRBD1. The CDR3 is 15 amino acids. The J segment lost 3 bases and the V segment lost 0 bases, leaving 7 bases of the junction unmatched. Germline V gene sequence: CDR1 GTSNPN, CDR2 SVGIG (reference sequence). In DNA form, the CDR3 reads TGTGCCTGGAGTGTATTTCAGACAGGGCACACTGAAGCTTTCTTT. Translated, it gives CAWSVFQTGHTEAFF.

Only a few counts were recorded for this clone. This chain connects TRBV10-1 to TRBJ1-1; a possible D gene is TRBD1 (6 bases). Trimming removed 2 bases from V and 4 bases from J, with 8 bases in between. The CDR3 is 13 residues long. Germline CDR1 is WNHNN and CDR2 is SYGVQD (reference sequence). The CDR3 bases are TGCGCCAGCAGTGAGGCGGGGGCCACTGAAGCTTTCTTT. Its translation is CASSEAGATEAFF.

V and J are TRBV27 and TRBJ2-5; 7 bases are a match to TRBD2. The CDR3 is 14 residues long. The V segment lost 4 bases and the J segment 7 bases; nucleotides outside the gene matches: 9. Germline CDR1 reads MNHEY; CDR2 reads SMNVEV (reference sequence). The DNA for the CDR3 is TGTGCCAGCAGTTCCGACTCGGGGGAGGGGACCCAGTACTTC. It yields the protein CASSSDSGEGTQYF.